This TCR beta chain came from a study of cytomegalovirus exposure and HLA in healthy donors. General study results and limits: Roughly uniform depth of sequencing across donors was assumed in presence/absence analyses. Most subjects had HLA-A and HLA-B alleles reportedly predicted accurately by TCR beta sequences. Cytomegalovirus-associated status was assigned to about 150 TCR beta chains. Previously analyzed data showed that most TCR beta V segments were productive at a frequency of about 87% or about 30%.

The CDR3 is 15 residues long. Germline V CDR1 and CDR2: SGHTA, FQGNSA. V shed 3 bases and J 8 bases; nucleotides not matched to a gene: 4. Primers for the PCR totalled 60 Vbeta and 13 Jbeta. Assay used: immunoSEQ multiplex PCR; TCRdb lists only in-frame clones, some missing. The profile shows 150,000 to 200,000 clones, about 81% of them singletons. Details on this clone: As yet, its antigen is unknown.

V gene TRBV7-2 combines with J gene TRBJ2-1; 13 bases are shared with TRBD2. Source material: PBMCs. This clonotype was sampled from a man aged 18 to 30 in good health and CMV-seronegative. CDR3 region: CASSFGLAGADEQFF. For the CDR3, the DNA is TGTGCCAGCAGCTTTGGACTAGCGGGAGCGGATGAGCAGTTCTTC.